This TCR beta chain was identified in a study of shared clonotypes between healthy human individuals. Overall study context: CD4 naive and CD4 memory each took three plates per donor, while CD8 naive took two and CD8 memory one. General study points: The expectation was that sequencing depth would affect clonotype sharing among donors. Clonotypes shared by all four sorted-subset donors had higher generation probabilities than non-shared clonotypes.

The donors, all of them Caucasian adults, lived in Nashville, Tennessee. Assay used: immunoSEQ multiplex PCR; TCRdb lists only in-frame clones, some missing. The top ten hold approximately 0.95% of the sample, which has 850,000 to 1,100,000 clones, 77% seen once. On this clone itself: What it binds is not known.

This CDR3 region has 16 residues. V lost 0 bases to trimming and J lost 5 bases, with 16 bases between them. CDR1 and CDR2 from the germline V gene are MNHNY and SVGAGI (reference sequence). The material sequenced was memory CD4+ T cells from PBMCs. Specified subset: CD45RA-negative fraction. The chain links TRBV6-6 to TRBJ1-2; D may be TRBD1 (6 bases). The receptor was derived from a young man in good health. Some clones in this sample may be carry-over from other donors' samples. Here the CDR3 DNA reads TGTGCCAGCAGTTACTCGAGGCGCAGTCAGGGGTATGGCTACACCTTC. It codes for CASSYSRRSQGYGYTF.